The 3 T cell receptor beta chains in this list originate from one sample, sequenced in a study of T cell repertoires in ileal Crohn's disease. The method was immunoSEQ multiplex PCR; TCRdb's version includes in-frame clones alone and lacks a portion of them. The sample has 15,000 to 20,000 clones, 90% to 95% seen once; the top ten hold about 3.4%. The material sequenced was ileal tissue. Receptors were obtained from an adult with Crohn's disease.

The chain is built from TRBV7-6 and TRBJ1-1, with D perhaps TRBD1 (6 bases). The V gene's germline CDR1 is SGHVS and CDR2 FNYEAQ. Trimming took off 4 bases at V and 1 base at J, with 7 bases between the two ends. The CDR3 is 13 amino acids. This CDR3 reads CASSWGQNTEAFF. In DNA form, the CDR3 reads TGTGCCAGCAGCTGGGGACAGAACACTGAAGCTTTCTTT.

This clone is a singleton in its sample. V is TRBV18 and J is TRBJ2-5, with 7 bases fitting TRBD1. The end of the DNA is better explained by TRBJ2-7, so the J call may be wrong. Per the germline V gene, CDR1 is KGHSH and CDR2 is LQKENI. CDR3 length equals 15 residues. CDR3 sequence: CASSLLAGTENEQYF. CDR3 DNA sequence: TGTGCCAGCTCATTGCTCGCCGGGACAGAGAACGAGCAGTACTTC.

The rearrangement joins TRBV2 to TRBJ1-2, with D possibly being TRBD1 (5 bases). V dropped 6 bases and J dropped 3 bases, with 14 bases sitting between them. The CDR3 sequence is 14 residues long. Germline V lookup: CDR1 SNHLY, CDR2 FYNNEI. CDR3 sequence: CASRSRQSDYGYTF. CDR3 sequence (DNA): TGTGCCAGCAGGAGCCGACAGTCCGACTATGGCTACACCTTC.